Below, 19 T cell receptor beta chains from the same sample are listed, as sequenced in a study of naive and memory T cell subsets. Study results and limitations: Possibly reflecting memory cells re-expressing CD45RA, a few larger clonotypes occurred in naive repertoires, especially CD8.

Both TRBC1 and TRBC2 were covered by a beta constant-region primer of two equimolar oligonucleotides. Four rounds of PCR amplified the ligated cDNA using nested alpha and beta constant-region primers plus SP2. TCRdb itself ran the UMI-ligation and nested PCR reads through MiXCR, one entry per CDR3 protein. The sample lists 99,000 or so distinct CDR3 sequences, roughly 15% seen once, with roughly 2.8% in the top ten. No antigen has been identified for these receptors. The specimen sequenced was naive CD8+ T cells from blood. These receptors originate from a human donor in good health.

In its sample, this clonotype was seen a few times. The chain combines TRBV12-3 or TRBV12-4 with TRBJ2-1; TRBD1 matches at 8 bases. The length of the CDR3 is 15 residues. Losses at the gene ends were 7 bases for V and 4 bases for J; bases not matched to a gene: 9. The DNA for the CDR3 is TGTGCCAGCACCCCTACCCGGGACAGGTACAATGAGCAGTTCTTC. This gives the protein CASTPTRDRYNEQFF.

This clonotype was detected ten times or more. The genes are TRBV6-2 or TRBV6-3 and TRBJ1-1, with TRBD1 identical over 7 bases. This CDR3 has 14 amino acids. V gave up 10 bases and J gave up 0 bases; unmatched junction bases: 8. From germline, CDR1 is MNHEY and CDR2 SVGEGT. The CDR3 nucleotides read TGTGCCACCATCCAGGGGGTAATGAACACTGAAGCTTTCTTT. Translated, it gives CATIQGVMNTEAFF.

CDR3 sequence (DNA): TGTGCCAGCAGCTTACATATCGGGACAGCTAGCAATAGGGCCCAGCATTTT. As protein: CASSLHIGTASNRAQHF. The J gene is TRBJ1-5, the V gene TRBV7-3; 7 nucleotides match TRBD1. The CDR3 totals 17 residues. The germline V gene encodes CDR1 SGHTA and CDR2 FQGTGA. V was pared by 2 bases and J by 11 bases, with 18 bases of the junction left unmatched. Full variable domain (remainder filled in from reference TRBV7-3 and TRBJ1-5): GAGVSQTPSNKVTEKGKYVELRCDPISGHTALYWYRQSLGQGPEFLIYFQGTGAADDSGLPNDRFFAVRPEGSVSTLKIQRTERGDSAVYLCASSLHIGTASNRAQHFGDGTRLSIL.

This chain joins TRBV7-8 and TRBJ2-5, with TRBD2 matching over 8 bases. This CDR3 spans 15 amino acids. J gave up 5 bases and V 2 bases, and 7 bases lay outside the gene matches. CDR1 is SGHVS, CDR2 FQNEAQ, per germline. The CDR3 region has the DNA TGTGCCAGCAGCTTATATACGGGGGGGCTTGAGACCCAGTACTTC. It yields the protein CASSLYTGGLETQYF.

The CDR3 loop is CASSSLTGGSYEQYF. Here the CDR3 DNA reads TGTGCCAGCAGTTCCCTAACAGGCGGGAGCTACGAGCAGTACTTC. This chain links TRBV27 with TRBJ2-7, with 7 bases matching TRBD2. The V and J ends lost 4 bases and 3 bases, in that order; junction bases with no gene match: 9. The CDR3 contains 15 residues. CDR1 is MNHEY, CDR2 SMNVEV, per germline (reference sequence).

The table lists this clonotype with a few counts. The chain combines TRBV4-3 with TRBJ2-3, with 8 bases lining up with TRBD2. The CDR3 is 18 residues long. Germline V lookup: CDR1 LGHNA, CDR2 YSLEER. V lost 0 bases to trimming and J lost 5 bases; unmatched junction nucleotides: 13. CDR3 nucleotide sequence: TGCGCCAGCAGCCAAGATTGGGATGCAGCGGGGGCGGGAGATACGCAGTATTTT. This translates into CASSQDWDAAGAGDTQYF.

The chain is built from TRBV4-3 and TRBJ2-3; a weak D match, TRBD1 (6 bases). V was trimmed by 2 bases and J by 5 bases, leaving 11 bases between them. This CDR3 is 14 amino acids long. Germline V gene lookup returns CDR1 LGHNA and CDR2 YSLEER. Here the CDR3 reads CASSQTVGGDTQYF. CDR3 nucleotide sequence: TGCGCCAGCAGCCAAACGGTAGGGGGAGATACGCAGTATTTT.

This clonotype has a handful of counts. The chain uses TRBV7-3 and TRBJ2-1; 11 bases match TRBD2. This CDR3 has 15 amino acids. Unmatched junction bases numbered 7, after V lost 5 bases and J lost 7 bases. Germline CDR1 is SGHTA and CDR2 is FQGTGA. The CDR3 here is CASSPGLAGLNEQFF. In DNA form, the CDR3 reads TGTGCCAGCAGCCCTGGACTAGCGGGTCTTAATGAGCAGTTCTTC. The full variable domain, rest sourced from reference TRBV7-3 and TRBJ2-1, is GAGVSQTPSNKVTEKGKYVELRCDPISGHTALYWYRQSLGQGPEFLIYFQGTGAADDSGLPNDRFFAVRPEGSVSTLKIQRTERGDSAVYLCASSPGLAGLNEQFFGPGTRLTVL.

The chain carries TRBV25-1 and TRBJ1-1, with D possibly matching TRBD1 (5 bases). Germline values: CDR1 MGHDK, CDR2 SYGVNS. V was trimmed by 5 bases and J by 1 base, leaving 11 bases between them. This CDR3 comprises 14 residues. The CDR3 loop reads CASSPGGTNTEAFF. The CDR3 nucleotides are TGTGCCAGCAGTCCCGGCGGGACGAACACTGAAGCTTTCTTT.

This clonotype was found a few times. This sequence joins TRBV23-1 and TRBJ1-5, with D tentatively TRBD1 (6 bases). TRBV23-1 is filed as an ORF, its function uncertain. The CDR3 runs to 14 residues. V was cut by 3 bases and J by 8 bases, with 14 bases left in between. CDR3 nucleotides: TGCGCCAGCAGTCACAACAGGGCTATCAAGCCCCAGCATTTT. Its protein product is CASSHNRAIKPQHF.

The rearrangement joins TRBV12-3 or TRBV12-4 to TRBJ2-7; D is perhaps TRBD2 (5 bases). The CDR3 totals 15 residues. The V end lost 5 bases, the J end lost 5 bases, and 19 bases lay between the germline ends. CDR3: CASSPFGGPGDEQYF. The CDR3 DNA is TGTGCCAGCAGTCCCTTCGGAGGCCCCGGGGACGAGCAGTACTTC.

This clonotype was recorded many times. The V and J genes are TRBV29-1 and TRBJ2-1; 7 bases are a match to TRBD2. The CDR3 sequence is 14 residues long. The V and J ends lost 4 bases and 4 bases, in that order; junction bases with no gene match: 7. Germline V lookup: CDR1 SQVTM, CDR2 ANQGSEA. This chain's CDR3 is CSVVVASGYNEQFF. Written as DNA, the CDR3 is TGCAGCGTTGTTGTAGCTAGCGGATACAATGAGCAGTTCTTC.

This clonotype showed up just a few times. The chain has TRBV7-9 and TRBJ2-4, with 7 bases that match TRBD1. The J segment lost 2 bases and the V segment lost 1 base, leaving 5 bases of the junction unmatched. The germline V gene has CDR1 SEHNR and CDR2 FQNEAQ (reference sequence). The CDR3 sequence is 16 residues long. The CDR3 coding sequence is TGTGCCAGCAGCTTAGAGGCAGGGGGACCCAAAAACATTCAGTACTTC. This gives the protein CASSLEAGGPKNIQYF.

In this sample, this clonotype turned up many times. The chain joins TRBV4-3 to TRBJ1-2; tentative D call: TRBD1 (5 bases). The V gene's germline CDR1 is LGHNA and CDR2 YSLEER. The V gene lost 1 base and the J gene lost 2 bases, with 14 bases spanning the gap. The CDR3 is 16 residues long. The CDR3 DNA is TGCGCCAGCAGCCAAGGGGTCAGGGAGAGAAACTATGGCTACACCTTC. Amino acid sequence: CASSQGVRERNYGYTF.

As to this clonotype: A much larger clonotype is one base distant, so this may be a read error. The CDR3 DNA reads TGTGCCAGCAGAAGCGCGGGGACTAGCATCTACGAGCAGTACTTC. This gives the protein CASRSAGTSIYEQYF. The rearrangement joins TRBV7-9 to TRBJ2-7, with 9 bases that match TRBD2. This CDR3 comprises 15 residues. Trimming took 6 bases from V and 3 from J; bases not matched to a gene: 9. Germline lookup yields CDR1 SEHNR and CDR2 FQNEAQ (reference sequence).

The rearrangement links TRBV12-3 or TRBV12-4 to TRBJ2-1; D is possibly TRBD2 (6 bases). The V and J ends lost 5 bases and 4 bases respectively, with 21 bases between them. There are 17 residues in the CDR3. This chain's CDR3 is CASSIVFGTRHYNEQFF. The CDR3 DNA reads TGTGCCAGCAGTATCGTATTCGGGACTCGACATTACAATGAGCAGTTCTTC.

The chain links TRBV9 to TRBJ1-6, with 7 bases fitting TRBD1. The V and J ends lost 4 bases and 7 bases, in that order; junction bases with no gene match: 5. Per germline, CDR1 SGDLS and CDR2 YYNGEE. This CDR3 is 14 amino acids long. CDR3 nucleotide sequence: TGTGCCAGCAGCCCTGGACAGGCAAATTCACCCCTCCACTTT. Protein: CASSPGQANSPLHF.

There are a few counts of this clonotype. The CDR3 spells CATSRDRTEETQYF. The CDR3 DNA is TGTGCCACCAGCAGAGACAGGACGGAAGAGACCCAGTACTTC. This chain uses TRBV15 with TRBJ2-5; D gene uncertain. CDR1 is LNHNV and CDR2 is YYDKDF in the germline V gene (reference sequence). The length of the CDR3 is 14 residues. V gave up 0 bases and J gave up 3 bases, with 8 bases separating them. The whole variable domain, filled in from reference TRBV15 and TRBJ2-5, reads DAMVIQNPRYQVTQFGKPVTLSCSQTLNHNVMYWYQQKSSQAPKLLFHYYDKDFNNEADTPDNFQSRRPNTSFCFLDIRSPGLGDTAMYLCATSRDRTEETQYFGPGTRLLVL.

The chain combines TRBV6-2 or TRBV6-3 with TRBJ2-3; either TRBD1 or TRBD2 may supply D (5 bases each). The CDR3 covers 14 residues. CDR1 is MNHEY and CDR2 is SVGEGT in the germline V gene. V was cut by 5 bases and J by 3 bases, with 12 bases left in between. The CDR3 spells CASSTTGATDTQYF. The DNA for the CDR3 is TGTGCCAGCAGTACCACCGGGGCAACAGATACGCAGTATTTT.